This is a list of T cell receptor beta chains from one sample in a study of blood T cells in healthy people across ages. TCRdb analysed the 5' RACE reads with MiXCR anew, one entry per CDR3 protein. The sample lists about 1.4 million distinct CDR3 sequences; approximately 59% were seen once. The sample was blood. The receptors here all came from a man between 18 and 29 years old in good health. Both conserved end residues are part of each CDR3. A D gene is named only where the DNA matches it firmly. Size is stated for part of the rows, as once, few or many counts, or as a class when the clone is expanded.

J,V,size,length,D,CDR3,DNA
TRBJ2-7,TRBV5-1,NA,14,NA,CASSFETNSYEQYF,TGCGCCAGCAGCTTTGAAACAAACTCCTACGAGCAGTACTTC
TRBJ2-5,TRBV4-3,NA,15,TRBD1,CASSQAAAGGYERYF,TGCGCCAGCAGCCAAGCCGCGGCAGGGGGCTACGAGCGGTACTTC
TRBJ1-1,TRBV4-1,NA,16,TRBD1,CASSLAFGQGSSEAFF,TGCGCCAGCAGTTTGGCCTTCGGACAGGGATCGTCTGAAGCTTTCTTT
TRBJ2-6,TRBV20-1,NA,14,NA,CSARGDSGANVLTF,TGCAGTGCTAGAGGGGACTCTGGGGCCAACGTCCTGACTTTC
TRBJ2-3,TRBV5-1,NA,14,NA,CASSRALRTDTQYF,TGCGCCAGCAGCAGGGCACTCAGGACAGATACGCAGTATTTT
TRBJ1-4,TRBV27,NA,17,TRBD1,CASSLTGGAGTNEKLFF,TGTGCCAGCAGTTTAACAGGGGGCGCAGGTACTAATGAAAAACTGTTTTTT
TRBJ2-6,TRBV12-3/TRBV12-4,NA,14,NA,CASGPRGGANVLTF,TGTGCCAGCGGGCCCAGGGGTGGGGCCAACGTCCTGACTTTC
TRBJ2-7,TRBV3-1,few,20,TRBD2,CASSQTNLTGLAGANYEQYF,TGTGCCAGCAGCCAAACGAATCTCACCGGACTAGCGGGGGCCAACTACGAGCAGTACTTC
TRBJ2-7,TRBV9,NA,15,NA,CASSVGQGTAYEQYF,TGTGCCAGCAGCGTAGGGCAGGGGACCGCCTACGAGCAGTACTTC
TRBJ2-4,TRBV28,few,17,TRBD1,CASSSSRGRLTKNIQYF,TGTGCCAGCAGTTCATCCAGGGGGCGGTTAACCAAAAACATTCAGTACTTC
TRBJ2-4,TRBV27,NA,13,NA,CASGRGSKNIQYF,TGTGCCAGCGGTCGGGGGTCCAAAAACATTCAGTACTTC
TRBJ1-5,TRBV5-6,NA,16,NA,CASSFRTGVSNQPQHF,TGTGCCAGCAGCTTTCGAACAGGTGTTAGCAATCAGCCCCAGCATTTT
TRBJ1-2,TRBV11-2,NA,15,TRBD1,CASSLLAGQGAGYTF,TGTGCCAGCAGCCTCCTGGCCGGACAGGGAGCGGGCTACACCTTC
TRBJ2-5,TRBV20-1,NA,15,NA,CSAPRRAGRGETQYF,TGCAGTGCGCCGAGGAGAGCGGGCCGAGGGGAGACCCAGTACTTC
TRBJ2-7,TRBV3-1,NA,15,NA,CASSQDLATTYEQYF,TGTGCCAGCAGCCAGGATCTGGCGACGACCTACGAGCAGTACTTC
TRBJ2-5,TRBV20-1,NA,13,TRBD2,CSESPPGGQTQYF,TGCAGTGAAAGTCCCCCGGGAGGGCAGACCCAGTACTTC
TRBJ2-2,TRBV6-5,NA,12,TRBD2,CASSGLAGELFF,TGTGCCAGCAGTGGACTAGCCGGGGAGCTGTTTTTT
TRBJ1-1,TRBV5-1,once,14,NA,CASSRGVGNTEAFF,TGCGCCAGCAGCCGGGGTGTCGGGAACACTGAAGCTTTCTTT
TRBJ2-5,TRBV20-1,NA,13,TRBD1,CSAPGTAGETQYF,TGCAGTGCCCCTGGGACAGCCGGAGAGACCCAGTACTTC
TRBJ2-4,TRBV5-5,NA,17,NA,CASSTLGTVLAKNIQYF,TGTGCCAGCAGCACATTAGGGACTGTACTAGCCAAAAACATTCAGTACTTC
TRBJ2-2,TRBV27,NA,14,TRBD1,CASSPGTGTGELFF,TGTGCCAGCAGTCCCGGGACAGGCACCGGGGAGCTGTTTTTT
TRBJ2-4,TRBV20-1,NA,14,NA,CSAGYREGKNIQYF,TGCAGTGCAGGCTACAGGGAGGGGAAAAACATTCAGTACTTC
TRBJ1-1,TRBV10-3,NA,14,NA,CAISEAEMNTEAFF,TGTGCCATCAGTGAGGCGGAAATGAACACTGAAGCTTTCTTT
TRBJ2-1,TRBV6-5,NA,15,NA,CASRSEQGSYNEQFF,TGTGCCAGCAGGTCAGAACAGGGATCCTACAATGAGCAGTTCTTC